One and the same sample provided the 16 T cell receptor beta chains below, sequenced in a study of T-cell memory formation after mild COVID-19. TCRdb itself ran the 5' RACE reads through MiXCR, one entry per CDR3 protein. Here the sample spans 450,000 to 650,000 distinct CDR3 sequences, about 22% being singletons. Sequenced material: PBMCs or a T cell subset sorted from them (not recorded which). Every receptor here comes from an adult woman who had mild COVID-19 (a few samples of this study predate the infection). Cell type and time point are not known.

This rearrangement joins TRBV6-5 to TRBJ2-7; TRBD2 agrees at 14 bases. The CDR3 is 18 amino acids. With V trimmed by 5 bases and J by 5 bases, 14 bases remained unmatched. Germline CDR1 is MNHEY and CDR2 is SVGAGI. For the CDR3, the DNA is TGTGCCAGCAGTCGTAAACCGGGACTAGCGGGAGTAAGGGACGAGCAGTACTTC. Protein: CASSRKPGLAGVRDEQYF.

The J gene is TRBJ2-1, the V gene TRBV9; TRBD2 aligns across 7 bases. The J call is uncertain, as TRBJ2-7 better fits the DNA end. CDR1 SGDLS and CDR2 YYNGEE come from the germline V gene. The CDR3 sequence is 15 residues long. CDR3 bases: TGTGCCAGCAGCGTTGCTGTGGGACTAAGCGGGGAGCAGTACTTC. Amino acid sequence: CASSVAVGLSGEQYF.

This clonotype was counted a few times. This chain connects TRBV18 to TRBJ2-1; 16 bases align to TRBD2. The CDR3 totals 18 residues. Germline V gene sequence: CDR1 KGHSH, CDR2 LQKENI. V shed 4 bases and J 3 bases; nucleotides not matched to a gene: 6. The CDR3 DNA is TGTGCCAGCTCACGCCCGGGACTAGCGGGGGGGGTCTACAATGAGCAGTTCTTC. Amino acids: CASSRPGLAGGVYNEQFF.

The CDR3 protein is CASSGWGGGYGYTF. In DNA, the CDR3 is TGTGCCAGCAGCGGCTGGGGCGGAGGCTATGGCTACACCTTC. The chain is built from TRBV21-1 and TRBJ1-2; the table's D call, TRBD1, was not checked against the DNA. TRBV21-1 counts as a pseudogene. There are 14 residues in the CDR3.

CDR3 sequence reads: CASSRDRPTNEKLFF. CDR3 coding DNA: TGCGCCAGCAGTAGGGACAGGCCAACTAATGAAAAACTGTTTTTT. The chain links TRBV5-1 to TRBJ1-4; 8 bases align to TRBD1. Germline V CDR1 and CDR2: SGHRS, YFSETQ. V shed 5 bases, J shed 0 bases, and the junction held 3 bases outside the gene matches. The length of the CDR3 is 15 residues.

The V and J genes are TRBV7-8 and TRBJ2-3; 9 bases align to TRBD2. Germline CDR1 reads SGHVS; CDR2 reads FQNEAQ. Unmatched junction bases numbered 6, after V lost 1 base and J lost 1 base. This CDR3 contains 17 residues. The CDR3 DNA follows: TGTGCCAGCAGCTTAGATCTGACTAGCGGCCGCACAGATACGCAGTATTTT. Protein: CASSLDLTSGRTDTQYF.

The V gene is TRBV19, the J gene TRBJ1-2; D remains unclear. Trimming stripped 3 bases from V and 8 bases from J, with 16 bases between. The CDR3 totals 14 residues. Germline V CDR1 and CDR2: LNHDA, SQIVND (reference sequence). CDR3 amino acids: CASSILAGVAGYTF. CDR3 sequence (DNA): TGTGCCAGTAGTATCCTCGCCGGGGTAGCGGGCTACACCTTC.

The chain combines TRBV5-1 with TRBJ1-1; D not resolved. This CDR3 comprises 14 residues. Germline loops: CDR1 SGHRS, CDR2 YFSETQ. V lost 1 base to trimming and J lost 1 base, with 8 bases between them. The CDR3 here is CASSLTIGNTEAFF. CDR3 DNA sequence: TGCGCCAGCAGCTTGACCATTGGGAACACTGAAGCTTTCTTT.

This clonotype was found a few times. This rearrangement joins TRBV7-2 to TRBJ1-5, with D maybe TRBD1 (5 bases). CDR3 length: 16 amino acids. The germline V and J ends were trimmed by 1 base and 9 bases, with 19 bases remaining between them. Looked up from germline, CDR1 is SGHTA and CDR2 is FQGNSA. CDR3: CASSLVAGLTGGPQHF. CDR3 bases: TGTGCCAGCAGCTTAGTCGCGGGACTCACCGGGGGGCCCCAGCATTTT.

The V and J genes are TRBV6-2 or TRBV6-3 and TRBJ2-1; 7 nucleotides align to TRBD2. This CDR3 has 17 residues. Germline values: CDR1 MNHEY, CDR2 SVGEGT. V lost 5 bases and J lost 0; bases outside the gene matches: 10. CDR3 sequence: CASSQPGLSSSYNEQFF. Written as DNA, the CDR3 is TGTGCCAGCAGTCAGCCGGGACTATCAAGCTCCTACAATGAGCAGTTCTTC.

This clonotype was seen repeatedly, ten times or more. The chain is built from TRBV5-1 and TRBJ2-1; TRBD2 aligns across 13 bases. The CDR3 has 17 residues. With V trimmed by 4 bases and J by 8 bases, 12 bases remained unmatched. Germline V lookup: CDR1 SGHRS, CDR2 YFSETQ. CDR3 DNA sequence: TGCGCCAGCAGCCCGAGACTAGCGGGGGGACGTGCTGATGAGCAGTTCTTC. Its translation: CASSPRLAGGRADEQFF.

A few counts support this clonotype. This chain's CDR3 is CATSDPRATGPDTQYF. As DNA, the CDR3 is TGTGCCACCAGTGACCCCCGAGCGACAGGGCCAGATACGCAGTATTTT. The genes are TRBV24-1 and TRBJ2-3, with 7 bases fitting TRBD1. V trimming: 4 bases; J trimming: 4 bases; junction bases outside the gene matches: 10. The CDR3 runs 16 residues. Germline lookup yields CDR1 KGHDR and CDR2 SFDVKD.

The chain employs TRBV12-3 or TRBV12-4 and TRBJ2-2, with D unresolved. This CDR3 is 16 amino acids long. V was pared by 6 bases and J by 1 base, with 15 bases between. The CDR3 sequence is CASRAGPLGNTGELFF. CDR3 nucleotides: TGTGCCAGCAGGGCCGGACCGCTCGGGAACACCGGGGAGCTGTTTTTT.

V gene TRBV19 combines with J gene TRBJ2-3; D call uncertain. The V gene lost 0 bases and the J gene lost 8 bases, with 6 bases spanning the gap. This CDR3 contains 12 residues. Germline V gives CDR1 LNHDA, CDR2 SQIVND (reference sequence). The CDR3 nucleotides read TGTGCCAGTAGTATAGATCGGCGTACGCAGTATTTT. It is translated as CASSIDRRTQYF. The complete variable domain, with remaining parts taken from reference TRBV19 and TRBJ2-3, reads DGGITQSPKYLFRKEGQNVTLSCEQNLNHDAMYWYRQDPGQGLRLIYYSQIVNDFQKGDIAEGYSVSREKKESFPLTVTSAQKNPTAFYLCASSIDRRTQYFGPGTRLTVL.

Only a few counts were recorded for this clonotype. This sequence joins TRBV3-1 and TRBJ1-1; 9 bases align to TRBD1. Looked up from germline, CDR1 is LGHDT and CDR2 is YNNKEL (reference sequence). V shed 0 bases, J shed 1 base, and the junction held 6 bases outside the gene matches. The CDR3 is made up of 17 amino acids. CDR3 in DNA: TGTGCCAGCAGCCAAGACATCGGACAGGGGCAGAACACTGAAGCTTTCTTT. Amino acid sequence: CASSQDIGQGQNTEAFF.

The genes are TRBV9 and TRBJ2-1, with 7 bases matching TRBD2. The CDR3 sequence is 18 residues long. Germline values: CDR1 SGDLS, CDR2 YYNGEE. Trimming cost V 3 bases and J 1 base; bases outside gene matches: 13. This CDR3 is CASSAHPLAGVSYNEQFF. The CDR3, as DNA: TGTGCCAGCAGCGCCCACCCTCTTGCGGGGGTGTCCTACAATGAGCAGTTCTTC.